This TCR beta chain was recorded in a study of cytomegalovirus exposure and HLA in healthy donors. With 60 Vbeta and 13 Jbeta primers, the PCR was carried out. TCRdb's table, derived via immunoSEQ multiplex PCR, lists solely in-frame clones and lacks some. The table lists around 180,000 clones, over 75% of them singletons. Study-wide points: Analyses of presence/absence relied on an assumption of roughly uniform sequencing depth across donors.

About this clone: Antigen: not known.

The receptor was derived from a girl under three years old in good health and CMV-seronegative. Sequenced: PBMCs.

CDR3 region: CASSVGVGRNTGELFF. In DNA form, the CDR3 reads TGTGCCAGCAGCGTAGGGGTAGGGAGGAACACCGGGGAGCTGTTTTTT. The chain recombines TRBV9 with TRBJ2-2; tentatively, D is TRBD2 (5 bases). Germline CDR1 and CDR2: SGDLS and YYNGEE. The CDR3 runs to 16 residues. Trimming cost V 0 bases and J 1 base, with 10 bases left between them. The complete variable domain, with remaining parts taken from reference TRBV9 and TRBJ2-2, reads DSGVTQTPKHLITATGQRVTLRCSPRSGDLSVYWYQQSLDQGLQFLIQYYNGEERAKGNILERFSAQQFPDLHSELNLSSLELGDSALYFCASSVGVGRNTGELFFGEGSRLTVL.